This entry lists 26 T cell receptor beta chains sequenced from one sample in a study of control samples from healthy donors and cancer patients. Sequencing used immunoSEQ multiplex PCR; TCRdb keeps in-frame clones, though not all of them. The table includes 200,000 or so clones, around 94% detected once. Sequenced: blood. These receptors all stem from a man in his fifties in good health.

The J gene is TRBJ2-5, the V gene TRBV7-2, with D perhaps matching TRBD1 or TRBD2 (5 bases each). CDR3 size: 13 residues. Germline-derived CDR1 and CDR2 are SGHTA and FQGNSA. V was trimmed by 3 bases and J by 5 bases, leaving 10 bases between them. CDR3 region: CASSFQGGETQYF. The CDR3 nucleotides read TGTGCCAGCAGCTTCCAGGGCGGGGAGACCCAGTACTTC.

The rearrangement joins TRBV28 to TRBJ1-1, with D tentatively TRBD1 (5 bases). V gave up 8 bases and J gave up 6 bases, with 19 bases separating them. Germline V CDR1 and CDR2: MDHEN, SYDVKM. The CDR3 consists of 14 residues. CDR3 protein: CASGRQPLRAEAFF. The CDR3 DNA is TGTGCCAGCGGCCGACAGCCGCTTCGGGCTGAAGCTTTCTTT.

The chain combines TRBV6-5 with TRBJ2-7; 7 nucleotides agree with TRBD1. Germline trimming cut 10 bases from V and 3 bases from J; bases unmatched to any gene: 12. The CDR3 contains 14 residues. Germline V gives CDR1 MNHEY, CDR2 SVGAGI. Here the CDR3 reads CATNYRAGGYEQYV. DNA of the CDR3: TGTGCCACCAACTACAGGGCAGGGGGCTACGAGCAGTACGTC.

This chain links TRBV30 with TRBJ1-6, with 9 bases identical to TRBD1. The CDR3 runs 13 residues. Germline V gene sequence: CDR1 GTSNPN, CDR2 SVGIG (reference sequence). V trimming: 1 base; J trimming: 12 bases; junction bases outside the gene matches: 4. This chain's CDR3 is CAWSEDRGIPLHF. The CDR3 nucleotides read TGTGCCTGGAGTGAGGACAGGGGAATACCCCTCCACTTT.

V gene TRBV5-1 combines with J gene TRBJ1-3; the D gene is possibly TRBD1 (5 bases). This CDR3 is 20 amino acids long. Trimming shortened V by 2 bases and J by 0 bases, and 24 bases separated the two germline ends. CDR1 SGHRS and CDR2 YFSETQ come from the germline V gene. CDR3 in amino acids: CASSFLPGQSSPLSGNTIYF. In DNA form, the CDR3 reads TGCGCCAGCAGCTTTCTTCCAGGGCAGAGCTCCCCTCTCTCTGGAAACACCATATATTTT.

CDR3 bases: TGTGCCAGCAGCGTAGCCCGCCAGGGACGAACCGGGGAGCTGTTTTTT. Translating gives CASSVARQGRTGELFF. This sequence joins TRBV9 and TRBJ2-2; either TRBD1 or TRBD2 may supply D (5 bases each). V was shortened by 0 bases and J by 5 bases, with 14 bases between the two germline ends. This CDR3 region has 16 residues. The germline CDR1 and CDR2 sequences are SGDLS and YYNGEE.

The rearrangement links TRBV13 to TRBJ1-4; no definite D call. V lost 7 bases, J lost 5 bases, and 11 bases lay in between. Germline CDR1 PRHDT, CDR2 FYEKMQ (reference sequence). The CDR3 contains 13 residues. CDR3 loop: CASTRLGNEKLFF. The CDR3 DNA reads TGTGCCAGCACCAGGTTGGGGAATGAAAAACTGTTTTTT.

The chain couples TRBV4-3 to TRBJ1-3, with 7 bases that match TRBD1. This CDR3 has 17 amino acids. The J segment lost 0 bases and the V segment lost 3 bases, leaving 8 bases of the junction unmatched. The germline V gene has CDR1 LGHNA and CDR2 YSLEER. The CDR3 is CASSQASGTDSGNTIYF. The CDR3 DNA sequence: TGCGCCAGCAGCCAGGCGTCGGGGACAGACTCTGGAAACACCATATATTTT.

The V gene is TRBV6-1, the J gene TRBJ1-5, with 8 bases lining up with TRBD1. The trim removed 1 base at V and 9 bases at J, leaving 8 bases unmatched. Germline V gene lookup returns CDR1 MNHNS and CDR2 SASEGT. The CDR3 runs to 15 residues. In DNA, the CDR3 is TGTGCCAGCAGTGAAGAAAGGACGGGGACAGGGCCCCAGCATTTT. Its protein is CASSEERTGTGPQHF.

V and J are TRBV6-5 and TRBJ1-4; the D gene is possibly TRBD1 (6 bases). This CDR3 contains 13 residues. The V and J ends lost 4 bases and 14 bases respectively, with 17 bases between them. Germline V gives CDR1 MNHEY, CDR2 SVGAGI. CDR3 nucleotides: TGTGCCAGCAGTTTCGGCTTAGGACAGTATCTGTTTTTT. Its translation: CASSFGLGQYLFF.

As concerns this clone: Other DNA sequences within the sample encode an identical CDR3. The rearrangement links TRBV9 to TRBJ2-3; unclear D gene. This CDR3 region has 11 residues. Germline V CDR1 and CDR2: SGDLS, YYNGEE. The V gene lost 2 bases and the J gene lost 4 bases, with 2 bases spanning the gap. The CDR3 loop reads CASSVADTQYF. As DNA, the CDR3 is TGTGCCAGCAGCGTCGCAGATACGCAGTATTTT.

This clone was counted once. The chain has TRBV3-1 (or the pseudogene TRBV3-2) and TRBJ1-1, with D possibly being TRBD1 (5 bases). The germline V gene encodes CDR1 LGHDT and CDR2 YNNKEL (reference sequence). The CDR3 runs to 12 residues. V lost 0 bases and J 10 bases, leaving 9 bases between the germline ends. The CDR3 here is CASSQEIGAAFF. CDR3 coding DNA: TGTGCCAGCAGCCAAGAGATCGGGGCAGCTTTCTTT.

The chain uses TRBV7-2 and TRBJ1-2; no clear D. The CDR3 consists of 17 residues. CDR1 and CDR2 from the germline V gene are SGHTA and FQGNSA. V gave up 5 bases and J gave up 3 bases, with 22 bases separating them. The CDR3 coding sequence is TGTGCCAGCAGCATATCCTCGGTCGTGCCACCGGACTATGGCTACACCTTC. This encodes CASSISSVVPPDYGYTF.

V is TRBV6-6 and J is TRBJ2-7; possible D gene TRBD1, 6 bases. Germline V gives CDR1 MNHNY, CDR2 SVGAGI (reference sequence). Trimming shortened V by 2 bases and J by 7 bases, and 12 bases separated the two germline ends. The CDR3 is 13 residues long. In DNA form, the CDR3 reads TGTGCCAGCAGTTACCAAGGACAGCCAGAGCAGTACTTC. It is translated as CASSYQGQPEQYF.

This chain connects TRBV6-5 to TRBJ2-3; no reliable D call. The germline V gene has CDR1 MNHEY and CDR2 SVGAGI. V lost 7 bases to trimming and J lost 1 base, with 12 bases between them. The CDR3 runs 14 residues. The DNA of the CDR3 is TGTGCCAGCAAGATAGGAGTGGGCACAGATACGCAGTATTTT. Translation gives CASKIGVGTDTQYF.

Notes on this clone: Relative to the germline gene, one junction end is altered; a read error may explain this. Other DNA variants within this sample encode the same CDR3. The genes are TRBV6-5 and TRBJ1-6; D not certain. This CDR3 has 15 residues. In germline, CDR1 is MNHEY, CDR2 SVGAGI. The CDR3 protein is CASSYGGLHNSPLHF. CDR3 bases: TGCGCCAGCAGTTACGGAGGGCTTCATAATTCACCCCTCCACTTT.

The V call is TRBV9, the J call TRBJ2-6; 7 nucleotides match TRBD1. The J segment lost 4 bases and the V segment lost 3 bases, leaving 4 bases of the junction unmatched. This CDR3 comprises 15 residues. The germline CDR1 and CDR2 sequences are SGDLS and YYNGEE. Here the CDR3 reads CASSAQGSGANVLTF. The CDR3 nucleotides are TGTGCCAGCAGCGCACAGGGGTCCGGGGCCAACGTCCTGACTTTC.

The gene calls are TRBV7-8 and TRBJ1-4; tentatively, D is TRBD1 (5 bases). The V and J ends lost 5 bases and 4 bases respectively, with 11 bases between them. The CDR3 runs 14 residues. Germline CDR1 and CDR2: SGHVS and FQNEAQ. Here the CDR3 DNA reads TGTGCCAGCAGCCGAGACAGCCGTAATGAAAAACTGTTTTTT. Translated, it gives CASSRDSRNEKLFF.

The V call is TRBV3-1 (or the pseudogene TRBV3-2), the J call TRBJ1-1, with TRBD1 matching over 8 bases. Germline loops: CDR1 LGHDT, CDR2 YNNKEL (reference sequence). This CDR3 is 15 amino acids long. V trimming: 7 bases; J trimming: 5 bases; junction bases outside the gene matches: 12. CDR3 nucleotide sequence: TGTGCCAGCATCCCAGGGGGCGGGAGCACTACTGAAGCTTTCTTT. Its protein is CASIPGGGSTTEAFF.

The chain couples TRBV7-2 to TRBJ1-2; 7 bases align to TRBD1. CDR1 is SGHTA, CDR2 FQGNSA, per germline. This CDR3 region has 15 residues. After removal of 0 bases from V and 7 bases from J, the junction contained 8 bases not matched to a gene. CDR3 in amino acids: CASSLAGRGTSGYTF. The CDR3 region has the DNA TGTGCCAGCAGCTTAGCTGGCAGGGGGACGAGTGGCTACACCTTC. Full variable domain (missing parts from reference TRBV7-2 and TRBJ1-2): GAGVSQSPSNKVTEKGKDVELRCDPISGHTALYWYRQSLGQGLEFLIYFQGNSAPDKSGLPSDRFSAERTGGSVSTLTIQRTQQEDSAVYLCASSLAGRGTSGYTFGSGTRLTVV.

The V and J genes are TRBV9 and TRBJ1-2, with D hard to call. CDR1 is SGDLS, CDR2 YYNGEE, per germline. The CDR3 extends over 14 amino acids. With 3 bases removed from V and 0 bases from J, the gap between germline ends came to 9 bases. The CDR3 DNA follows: TGTGCCAGCAGCGGGGCAGCAGCTAACTATGGCTACACCTTC. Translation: CASSGAAANYGYTF.

CDR3 region: CASSSATLGANVLTF. As DNA, the CDR3 is TGTGCCAGCAGTTCAGCCACCTTAGGGGCCAACGTCCTGACTTTC. The chain uses TRBV28 and TRBJ2-6; no clear D gene. The CDR3 is made up of 15 amino acids. V was clipped by 4 bases and J by 4 bases, with 11 bases between them. Germline V gives CDR1 MDHEN, CDR2 SYDVKM.

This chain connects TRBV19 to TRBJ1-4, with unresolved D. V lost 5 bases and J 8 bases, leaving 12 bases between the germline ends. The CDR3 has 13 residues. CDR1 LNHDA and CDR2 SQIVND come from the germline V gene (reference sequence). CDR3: CASSLNGGEKLFF. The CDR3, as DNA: TGTGCCAGTAGTCTGAATGGCGGCGAAAAACTGTTTTTT.

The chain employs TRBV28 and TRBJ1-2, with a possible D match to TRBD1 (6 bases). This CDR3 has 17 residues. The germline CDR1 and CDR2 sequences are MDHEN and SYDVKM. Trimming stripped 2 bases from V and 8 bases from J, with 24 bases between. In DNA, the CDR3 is TGTGCCAGCAGTTTACAACCCAGACAGGCAACCCTGTGGGGCTACACCTTC. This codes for CASSLQPRQATLWGYTF.

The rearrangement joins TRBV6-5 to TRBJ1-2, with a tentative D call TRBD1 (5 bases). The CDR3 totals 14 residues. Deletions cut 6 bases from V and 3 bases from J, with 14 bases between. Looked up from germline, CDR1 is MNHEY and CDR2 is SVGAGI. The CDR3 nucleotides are TGTGCCAGCAGCTTATTAGGGGCGGACTATGGCTACACCTTC. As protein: CASSLLGADYGYTF.

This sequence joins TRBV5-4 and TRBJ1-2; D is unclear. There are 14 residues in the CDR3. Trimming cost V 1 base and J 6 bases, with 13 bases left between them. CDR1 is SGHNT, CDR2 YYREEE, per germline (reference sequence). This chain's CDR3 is CASSLPTAQDGYTF. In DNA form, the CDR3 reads TGTGCCAGCAGCTTGCCCACAGCTCAAGATGGCTACACCTTC.